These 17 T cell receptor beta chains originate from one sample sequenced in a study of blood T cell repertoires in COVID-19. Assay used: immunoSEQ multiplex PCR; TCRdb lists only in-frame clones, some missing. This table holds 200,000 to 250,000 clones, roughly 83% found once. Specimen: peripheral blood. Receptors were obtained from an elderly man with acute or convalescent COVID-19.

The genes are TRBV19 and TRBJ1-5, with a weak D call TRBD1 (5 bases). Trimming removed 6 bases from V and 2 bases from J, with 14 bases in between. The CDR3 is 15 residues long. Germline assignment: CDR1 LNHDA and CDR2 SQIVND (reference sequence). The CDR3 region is CASSRDLGGNQPQHF. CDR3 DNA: TGTGCCAGTAGCAGGGACTTGGGGGGCAATCAGCCCCAGCATTTT.

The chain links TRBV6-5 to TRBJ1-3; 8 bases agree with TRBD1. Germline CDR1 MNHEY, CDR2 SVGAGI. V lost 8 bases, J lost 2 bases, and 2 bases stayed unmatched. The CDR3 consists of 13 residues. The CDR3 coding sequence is TGTGCCAGCGAGGACAGGGCTGGAAACACCATATATTTT. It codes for CASEDRAGNTIYF.

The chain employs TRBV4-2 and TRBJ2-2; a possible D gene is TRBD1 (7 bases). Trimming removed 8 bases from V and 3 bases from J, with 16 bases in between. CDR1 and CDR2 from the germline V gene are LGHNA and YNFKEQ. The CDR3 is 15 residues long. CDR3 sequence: CASSPGGWDTGELFF. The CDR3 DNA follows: TGTGCCAGCTCGCCAGGGGGGTGGGACACCGGGGAGCTGTTTTTT.

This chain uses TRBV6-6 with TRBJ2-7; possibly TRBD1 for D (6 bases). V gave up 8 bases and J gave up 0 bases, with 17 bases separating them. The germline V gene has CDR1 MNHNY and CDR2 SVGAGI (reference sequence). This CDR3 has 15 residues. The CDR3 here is CASLAGDKSSYEQYF. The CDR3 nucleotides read TGTGCCAGCCTTGCCGGGGACAAGAGCTCCTACGAGCAGTACTTC.

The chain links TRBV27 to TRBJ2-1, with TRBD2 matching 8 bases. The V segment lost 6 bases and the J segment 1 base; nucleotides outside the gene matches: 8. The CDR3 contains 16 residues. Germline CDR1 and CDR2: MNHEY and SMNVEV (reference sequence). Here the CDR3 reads CASRAGAAESYNEQFF. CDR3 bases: TGTGCCAGCAGAGCGGGGGCGGCCGAATCCTACAATGAGCAGTTCTTC.

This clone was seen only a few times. The CDR3 here is CASRPDSNSPLHF. The CDR3 DNA follows: TGCGCCAGCCGCCCGGACAGTAATTCACCCCTCCACTTT. The chain links TRBV5-1 to TRBJ1-6; D possibly corresponds to TRBD1 (6 bases). V was cut by 7 bases and J by 6 bases, with 11 bases left in between. The CDR3 sequence is 13 residues long. The V gene's germline CDR1 is SGHRS and CDR2 YFSETQ.

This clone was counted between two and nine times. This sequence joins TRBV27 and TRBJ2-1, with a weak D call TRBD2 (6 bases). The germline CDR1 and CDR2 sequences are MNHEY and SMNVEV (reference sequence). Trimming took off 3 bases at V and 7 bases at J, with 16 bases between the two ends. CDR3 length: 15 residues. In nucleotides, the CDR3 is TGTGCCAGCAGTTTGACCAAGGGACTGATAAATGAGCAGTTCTTC. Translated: CASSLTKGLINEQFF.

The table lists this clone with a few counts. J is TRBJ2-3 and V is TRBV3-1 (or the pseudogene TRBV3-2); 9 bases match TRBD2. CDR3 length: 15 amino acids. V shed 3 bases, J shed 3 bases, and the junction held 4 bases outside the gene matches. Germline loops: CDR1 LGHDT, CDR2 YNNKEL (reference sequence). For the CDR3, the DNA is TGTGCCAGCAGCCACAATAGCGGGAGAACAGATACGCAGTATTTT. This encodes CASSHNSGRTDTQYF.

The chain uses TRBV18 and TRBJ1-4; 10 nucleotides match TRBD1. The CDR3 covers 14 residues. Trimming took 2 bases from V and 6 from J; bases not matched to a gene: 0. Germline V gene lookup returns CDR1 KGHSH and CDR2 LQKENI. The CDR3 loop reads CASSPGTGDEKLFF. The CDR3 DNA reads TGTGCCAGCTCACCAGGGACAGGGGATGAAAAACTGTTTTTT.

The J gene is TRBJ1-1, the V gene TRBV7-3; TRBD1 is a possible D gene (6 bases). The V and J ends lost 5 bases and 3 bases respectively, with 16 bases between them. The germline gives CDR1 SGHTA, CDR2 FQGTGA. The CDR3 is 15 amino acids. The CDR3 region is CASSAPGASHTEAFF. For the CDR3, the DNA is TGTGCCAGCAGCGCCCCAGGGGCCTCGCACACTGAAGCTTTCTTT.

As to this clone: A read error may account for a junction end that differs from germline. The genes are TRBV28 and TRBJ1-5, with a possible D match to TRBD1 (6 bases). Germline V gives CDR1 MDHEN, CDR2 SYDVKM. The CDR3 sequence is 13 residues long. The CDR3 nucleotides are TGTGCCGGCAGCAGGGGTATGAATCAGCCCCAGCATTTT. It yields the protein CAGSRGMNQPQHF.

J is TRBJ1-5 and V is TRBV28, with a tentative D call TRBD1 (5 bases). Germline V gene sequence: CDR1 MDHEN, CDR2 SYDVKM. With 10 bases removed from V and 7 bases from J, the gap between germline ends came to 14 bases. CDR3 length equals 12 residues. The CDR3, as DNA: TGTGCCATCCGGGACGGGGGGCAGCCCCAGCATTTT. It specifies CAIRDGGQPQHF.

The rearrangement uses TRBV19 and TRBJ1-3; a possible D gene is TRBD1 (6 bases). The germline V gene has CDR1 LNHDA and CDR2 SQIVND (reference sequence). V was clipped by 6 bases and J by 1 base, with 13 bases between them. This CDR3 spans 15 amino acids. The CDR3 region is CASSRRQGSGNTIYF. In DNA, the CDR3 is TGTGCCAGTAGCCGACGGCAGGGGTCTGGAAACACCATATATTTT. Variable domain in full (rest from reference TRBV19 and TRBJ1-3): DGGITQSPKYLFRKEGQNVTLSCEQNLNHDAMYWYRQDPGQGLRLIYYSQIVNDFQKGDIAEGYSVSREKKESFPLTVTSAQKNPTAFYLCASSRRQGSGNTIYFGEGSWLTVV.

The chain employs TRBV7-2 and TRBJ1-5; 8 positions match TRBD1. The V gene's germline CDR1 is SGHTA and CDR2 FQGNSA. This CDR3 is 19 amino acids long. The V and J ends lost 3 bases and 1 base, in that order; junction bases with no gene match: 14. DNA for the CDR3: TGTGCCAGCAGCTTCTTGAACAGGGGGGAAGTAGGCAGCAATCAGCCCCAGCATTTT. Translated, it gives CASSFLNRGEVGSNQPQHF.

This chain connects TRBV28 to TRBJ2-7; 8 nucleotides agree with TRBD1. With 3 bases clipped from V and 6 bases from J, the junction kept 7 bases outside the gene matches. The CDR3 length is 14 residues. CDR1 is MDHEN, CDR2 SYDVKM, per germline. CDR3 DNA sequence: TGTGCCAGCAGTTTGGACAGGGTAAGAAGCGAGCAGTACTTC. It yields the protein CASSLDRVRSEQYF.

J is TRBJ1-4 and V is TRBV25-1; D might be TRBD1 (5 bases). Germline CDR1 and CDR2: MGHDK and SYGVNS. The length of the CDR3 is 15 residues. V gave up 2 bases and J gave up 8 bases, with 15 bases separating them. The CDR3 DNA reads TGTGCCAGCAGTGAACCCGCAGGGCGGGGGGAAAAACTGTTTTTT. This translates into CASSEPAGRGEKLFF.

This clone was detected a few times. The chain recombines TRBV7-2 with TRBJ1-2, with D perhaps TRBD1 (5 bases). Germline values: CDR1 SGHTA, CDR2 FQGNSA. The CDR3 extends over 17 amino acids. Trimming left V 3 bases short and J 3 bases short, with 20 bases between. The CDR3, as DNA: TGTGCCAGCAGCTTCGACCCCGCCAGGGTCGGATACTATGGCTACACCTTC. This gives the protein CASSFDPARVGYYGYTF.